One and the same sample provided the 19 T cell receptor beta chains below, sequenced in a study of blood T cell repertoires in COVID-19. The assay was immunoSEQ multiplex PCR, and TCRdb's table has in-frame clones only and misses some. The table lists 100,000 or so clones, around 74% of them singletons. Sequencing was performed on peripheral blood. These receptors all stem from a woman aged 70-85 years with acute or convalescent COVID-19.

To note about this clone: Since a much larger clone is just one base distant, this may be a read error. CDR3 sequence reads: CASSPGTGNYGYTF. The CDR3 DNA follows: TGTGCCAGCAGCCCCGGGACAGGGAACTATGGCTACACCTTC. The J gene is TRBJ1-2, the V gene TRBV9, with 9 positions matching TRBD1. The CDR3 spans 14 residues. Germline V CDR1 and CDR2: SGDLS, YYNGEE. Trimming took 4 bases from V and 2 from J; bases not matched to a gene: 3.

The chain joins TRBV4-3 to TRBJ1-6; D unclear. CDR1 is LGHNA and CDR2 is YSLEER in the germline V gene. Trimming left V 0 bases short and J 1 base short, with 10 bases between. The CDR3 contains 17 residues. For the CDR3, the DNA is TGCGCCAGCAGCCAAGAACGGGGTGGGTCCTATAATTCACCCCTCCACTTT. Amino acids: CASSQERGGSYNSPLHF.

This chain uses TRBV5-8 with TRBJ1-1; D not certain. The germline gives CDR1 SGHTS, CDR2 YDEGEE. CDR3 length: 16 amino acids. V was pared by 2 bases and J by 2 bases, with 16 bases between. For the CDR3, the DNA is TGTGCCAGCAGCTTAGAACTTGAGACACTCAACACTGAAGCTTTCTTT. Translating it yields CASSLELETLNTEAFF.

The chain is built from TRBV30 and TRBJ2-7; 9 bases are a match to TRBD1. The CDR3 totals 15 residues. V lost 1 base and J lost 1; bases outside the gene matches: 5. Germline V lookup: CDR1 GTSNPN, CDR2 SVGIG (reference sequence). This CDR3 reads CAWSGRDRVSYEQYF. The DNA for the CDR3 is TGTGCCTGGAGTGGCCGGGACAGGGTATCCTACGAGCAGTACTTC.

The gene calls are TRBV29-1 and TRBJ2-6; no reliable D call. Germline loops: CDR1 SQVTM, CDR2 ANQGSEA. V lost 6 bases, J lost 4 bases, and 10 bases lay in between. The CDR3 length is 13 residues. The CDR3 region is CSVHFSGANVLTF. In nucleotides, the CDR3 is TGCAGCGTCCACTTTTCGGGGGCCAACGTCCTGACTTTC.

This chain joins TRBV5-1 and TRBJ2-7; possible D gene TRBD1, 5 bases. The V gene's germline CDR1 is SGHRS and CDR2 YFSETQ. V lost 7 bases to trimming and J lost 5 bases, with 19 bases between them. The CDR3 is made up of 14 amino acids. The CDR3 bases are TGCGCCAGCCGGCGTCAGGGAAGTTTAGACGAGCAGTACTTC. Its protein product is CASRRQGSLDEQYF.

This chain links TRBV5-1 with TRBJ1-1; 9 nucleotides agree with TRBD1. The CDR3 runs 20 residues. J gave up 3 bases and V 1 base, and 19 bases lay outside the gene matches. CDR1 and CDR2 from the germline V gene are SGHRS and YFSETQ. Here the CDR3 DNA reads TGCGCCAGCAGCTTGTCGATCGTAGGTGGGGGACAGGGTCAGGACACTGAAGCTTTCTTT. Residues: CASSLSIVGGGQGQDTEAFF.

This clone was recorded once. The chain couples TRBV21-1 to TRBJ1-1; TRBD1 is the table's D call, not checked against the DNA. TRBV21-1 is classified as a pseudogene. CDR3 length: 17 residues. CDR3 sequence (DNA): TGTGCCAGCAGCAAAGTGAACTCGTGGAACAGGAACACTGAAGCTTTCTTT. Amino acid sequence: CASSKVNSWNRNTEAFF.

V and J are TRBV9 and TRBJ2-2; TRBD2 matches at 8 bases. The CDR3 sequence is 16 residues long. J was trimmed by 5 bases and V by 3 bases; bases with no gene match: 9. Germline V gene sequence: CDR1 SGDLS, CDR2 YYNGEE. The DNA of the CDR3 is TGTGCCAGCAGCGCAAGGGCGGGACTAGGGACCGGGGAGCTGTTTTTT. Protein product: CASSARAGLGTGELFF.

There are a few counts of this clone. V gene TRBV7-6 combines with J gene TRBJ2-2; no clear D gene. The CDR3 spans 16 residues. Between the trimmed V and J ends, which lost 1 base and 2 bases, there was a span of 11 bases. Per the germline V gene, CDR1 is SGHVS and CDR2 is FNYEAQ. The CDR3 sequence is CASSLGSPLNTGELFF. The DNA of the CDR3 is TGTGCCAGCAGCTTAGGTAGTCCTCTAAACACCGGGGAGCTGTTTTTT.

The chain couples TRBV27 to TRBJ1-2, with D perhaps matching TRBD1 (5 bases). CDR1 is MNHEY and CDR2 is SMNVEV in the germline V gene (reference sequence). Between the trimmed V and J ends, which lost 5 bases and 2 bases, there was a span of 18 bases. This CDR3 has 16 amino acids. The CDR3 protein is CASSVRGTVKNYGYTF. CDR3 nucleotide sequence: TGTGCCAGCAGTGTGCGCGGGACGGTGAAAAACTATGGCTACACCTTC.

The rearrangement joins TRBV15 to TRBJ2-5, with 8 bases identical to TRBD1. The V segment lost 3 bases and the J segment 5 bases; nucleotides outside the gene matches: 8. Per the germline V gene, CDR1 is LNHNV and CDR2 is YYDKDF (reference sequence). The CDR3 covers 15 residues. The CDR3 loop is CATSRDRVSRETQYF. The CDR3 nucleotides are TGTGCCACCAGCAGGGACAGGGTAAGCCGTGAGACCCAGTACTTC.

The V and J genes are TRBV5-4 and TRBJ2-3, with TRBD1 matching 9 bases. CDR3 length: 16 amino acids. The trim removed 2 bases at V and 3 bases at J, leaving 7 bases unmatched. In germline, CDR1 is SGHNT, CDR2 YYREEE (reference sequence). The CDR3 DNA reads TGTGCCAGCAGCTTAGGGACAGGGTTATTGACAGATACGCAGTATTTT. Its translation: CASSLGTGLLTDTQYF. The variable domain in full, completed from reference TRBV5-4 and TRBJ2-3, reads ETGVTQSPTHLIKTRGQQVTLRCSSQSGHNTVSWYQQALGQGPQFIFQYYREEENGRGNFPPRFSGLQFPNYSSELNVNALELDDSALYLCASSLGTGLLTDTQYFGPGTRLTVL.

The chain carries TRBV5-4 and TRBJ1-6; the D gene is possibly TRBD1 (5 bases). The CDR3 is 15 amino acids. The germline CDR1 and CDR2 sequences are SGHNT and YYREEE (reference sequence). Trimming cost V 5 bases and J 0 bases, with 9 bases left between them. The CDR3 DNA reads TGTGCCAGCAGGACAGACCTCTCCTATAATTCACCCCTCCACTTT. This encodes CASRTDLSYNSPLHF.

The CDR3 DNA reads as TGTGCCAGTAGTATGTGGCTAGCGGAAACCGGGGAGCTGTTTTTT. Protein: CASSMWLAETGELFF. The rearrangement uses TRBV19 and TRBJ2-2, with 7 bases aligning to TRBD2. In germline, CDR1 is LNHDA, CDR2 SQIVND (reference sequence). The CDR3 is made up of 15 amino acids. After removal of 3 bases from V and 5 bases from J, the junction contained 6 bases not matched to a gene.

The J gene is TRBJ1-1, the V gene TRBV6-2 or TRBV6-3, with D maybe TRBD1 (5 bases). Germline CDR1 and CDR2: MNHEY and SVGEGT. CDR3 length equals 17 residues. V dropped 6 bases and J dropped 0 bases, with 20 bases sitting between them. The CDR3 sequence is CASSPQGARVLNTEAFF. CDR3 coding DNA: TGTGCCAGCAGCCCCCAAGGGGCGAGAGTATTGAACACTGAAGCTTTCTTT.

The chain couples TRBV5-1 to TRBJ2-1, with 9 nucleotides matching TRBD2. The germline CDR1 and CDR2 sequences are SGHRS and YFSETQ. This CDR3 has 17 residues. Trimming cost V 0 bases and J 4 bases; bases outside gene matches: 8. The DNA of the CDR3 is TGCGCCAGCAGCTTGGATCTGGGACTAGCACTTTACAATGAGCAGTTCTTC. Encoded protein: CASSLDLGLALYNEQFF.

CDR3 sequence reads: CASSPRQGTSGYTF. In DNA, the CDR3 is TGCGCCAGCAGCCCTAGACAGGGTACTAGTGGCTACACCTTC. The chain couples TRBV4-1 to TRBJ1-2; TRBD1 matches 7 bases. The germline V gene has CDR1 MGHRA and CDR2 YSYEKL. The CDR3 is made up of 14 amino acids. The trim removed 4 bases at V and 7 bases at J, leaving 9 bases unmatched.

The chain combines TRBV4-1 with TRBJ2-1; 12 nucleotides align to TRBD2. V trimming: 4 bases; J trimming: 6 bases; junction bases outside the gene matches: 19. The CDR3 runs 20 residues. Germline V CDR1 and CDR2: MGHRA, YSYEKL. The CDR3 loop is CASSPPAGLAGGQWGNEQFF. CDR3 bases: TGCGCCAGCAGCCCCCCCGCGGGTCTAGCGGGGGGGCAGTGGGGCAATGAGCAGTTCTTC.